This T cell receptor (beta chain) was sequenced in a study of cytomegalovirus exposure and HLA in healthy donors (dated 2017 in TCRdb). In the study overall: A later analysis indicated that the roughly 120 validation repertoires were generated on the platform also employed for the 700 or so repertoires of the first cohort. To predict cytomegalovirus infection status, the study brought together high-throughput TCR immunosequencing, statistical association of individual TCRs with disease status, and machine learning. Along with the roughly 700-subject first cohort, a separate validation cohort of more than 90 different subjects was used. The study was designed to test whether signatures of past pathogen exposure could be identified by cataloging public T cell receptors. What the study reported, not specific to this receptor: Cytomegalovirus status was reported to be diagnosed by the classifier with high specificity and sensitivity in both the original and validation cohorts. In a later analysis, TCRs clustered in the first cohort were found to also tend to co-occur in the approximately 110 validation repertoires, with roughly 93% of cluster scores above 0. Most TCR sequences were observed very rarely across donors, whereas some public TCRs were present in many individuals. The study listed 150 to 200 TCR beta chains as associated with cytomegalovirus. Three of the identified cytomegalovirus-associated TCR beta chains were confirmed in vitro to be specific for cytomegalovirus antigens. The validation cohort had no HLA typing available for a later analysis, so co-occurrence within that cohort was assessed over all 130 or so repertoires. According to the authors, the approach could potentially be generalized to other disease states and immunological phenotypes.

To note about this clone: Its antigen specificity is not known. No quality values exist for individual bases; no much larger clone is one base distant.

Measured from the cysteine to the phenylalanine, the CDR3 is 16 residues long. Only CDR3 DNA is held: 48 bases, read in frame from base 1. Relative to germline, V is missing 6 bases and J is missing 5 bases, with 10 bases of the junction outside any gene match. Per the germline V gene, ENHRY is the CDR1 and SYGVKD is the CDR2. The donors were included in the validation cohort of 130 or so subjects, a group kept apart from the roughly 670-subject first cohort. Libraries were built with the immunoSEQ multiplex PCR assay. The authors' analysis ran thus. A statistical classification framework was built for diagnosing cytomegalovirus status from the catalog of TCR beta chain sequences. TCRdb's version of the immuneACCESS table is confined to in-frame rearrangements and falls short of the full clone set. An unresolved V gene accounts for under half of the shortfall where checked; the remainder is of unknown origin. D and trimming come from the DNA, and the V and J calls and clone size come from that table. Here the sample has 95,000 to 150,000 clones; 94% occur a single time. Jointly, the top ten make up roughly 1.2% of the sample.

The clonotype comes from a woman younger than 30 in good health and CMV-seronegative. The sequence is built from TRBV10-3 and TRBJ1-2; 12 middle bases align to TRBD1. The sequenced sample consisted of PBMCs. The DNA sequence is TGTGCCATCAGCGATTCGGGGACAGGGGGCGGGTATGGCTACACCTTC. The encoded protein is CAISDSGTGGGYGYTF.